The clone carrying this TCR beta chain was detected once. Clones were sequenced by immunoSEQ multiplex PCR, and TCRdb holds only the in-frame ones, with some missing. The table lists 200,000 to 250,000 clones, approximately 80% of them singletons. This specimen belongs to a study of blood T cell repertoires in COVID-19. Study information: Both acute and convalescent COVID-19 samples were obtained from the United States, Italy and Spain.

The sample consisted of PBMCs or T cells enriched from blood (not recorded which). The sequence came from a woman in her sixties who had recovered from COVID-19.

CDR3 coding DNA: TGTGCCAGCAGCTCCCTAGGGGCGGAGACCTACAATGAGCAGTTCTTC. Amino acids: CASSSLGAETYNEQFF. V is TRBV7-2 and J is TRBJ2-1; D possibly corresponds to TRBD1 (5 bases). Germline assignment: CDR1 SGHTA and CDR2 FQGNSA. The CDR3 is 16 amino acids. The V gene lost 4 bases and the J gene lost 2 bases, with 15 bases spanning the gap.